This TCR beta chain is from a study of breast tumors, draining lymph nodes, adjacent tissues listed by TCRdb under 2016. In the study overall: In breast cancer patients, the study compared the TCR beta repertoires of tumor, adjacent nontumor tissue and axillary lymph nodes. The study aimed to assess the relationships and possible T-cell exchange between tumor, surrounding tissue and draining lymph node repertoires in human breast cancer. General findings and caveats noted by the study authors: Tumor T-cell repertoires showed less diversity than lymph node repertoires and more diversity than nontumor tissue repertoires, and tumor T-cell repertoires showed preferential V and J gene usage. The conclusion that tumor T cells originate in lymph nodes was presented as consistent with a hypothesis rather than as directly demonstrated. The data were judged consistent with most tumor T cells deriving from the lymph node and then expanding within tumor tissue. Tumor and nontumor tissue repertoires were found to be significantly more similar in luminal-like than in basal-like breast cancer.

The reads were generated on an Illumina HiSeq 2000. TCR beta chain libraries were generated by multiplex PCR amplification. High-throughput sequencing was used to analyze the amplified TCR beta chain products. The raw public data were reprocessed by TCRdb itself: fastp quality trimming at Q25, MiXCR clonotype calling, in-frame beta chains only. Each entry is one CDR3 protein sequence, shown with its most common DNA and genes. Present in this sample are about 230,000 distinct CDR3 sequences, about a third of which were seen just once. The top ten hold over 1.1% of the sample. This clonotype was recorded at least ten times. Its antigen is still unknown. No much larger clone is present one base from it, and per-base qualities are unavailable. Lymph node samples came from the axillary draining lymph nodes of breast cancer patients. The CDR3 runs 15 residues from the cysteine to the phenylalanine. Only the CDR3 DNA stays, 45 bases, in frame from base 1. The junction shows trimming of 5 bases on V and 0 bases on J, plus 11 bases between the germline ends. CDR1 and CDR2 are read off the germline V gene as SGHTA and FQGNSA.

Recombination linked TRBV7-2 to TRBJ1-3, with no confident D gene call. The receptor comes from a female donor with breast cancer. Some clones in this sample may be carry-over from other donors' samples. Sequencing was performed on axillary lymph node tissue. The nucleotide sequence is given as TGTGCCAGCAGCCCAGCCGGGATCTCTGGAAACACCATATATTTT. Its translation reads: CASSPAGISGNTIYF.